The 12 T cell receptor beta chains below come from one sample, sequenced in a study of T cells in Graves' hyperthyroidism and ophthalmopathy. RNA transcripts served as the template for amplifying TCR beta CDR3 regions. The HTBI primer set drove a first-round RT-PCR of the TCR CDR3. One entry per CDR3 protein, called by TCRdb with MiXCR from the multiplex PCR reads. The table includes fewer than 900,000 distinct CDR3 sequences, 15% to 20% detected once. The sample taken for sequencing was blood. These receptors all come from a woman between 45 and 60 years old with Graves' hyperthyroidism that later progressed to Graves' ophthalmopathy.

The rearrangement joins TRBV7-9 to TRBJ2-3; 11 positions match TRBD1. The CDR3 sequence is 16 residues long. With V trimmed by 2 bases and J by 6 bases, 7 bases remained unmatched. Germline loops: CDR1 SEHNR, CDR2 FQNEAQ (reference sequence). The CDR3, as DNA: TGTGCCAGCAGCTTACGGACAGGGGGCACACACGATACGCAGTATTTT. Amino acid sequence: CASSLRTGGTHDTQYF.

This clonotype showed up many times. The chain recombines TRBV2 with TRBJ1-5; 9 nucleotides align to TRBD1. This CDR3 region has 15 residues. In germline, CDR1 is SNHLY, CDR2 FYNNEI. V shed 6 bases and J 4 bases; nucleotides not matched to a gene: 7. This CDR3 reads CASSEPGQGNQPQHF. In nucleotides, the CDR3 is TGTGCCAGCAGCGAACCGGGACAGGGAAATCAGCCCCAGCATTTT.

This chain joins TRBV6-1 and TRBJ1-2, with D perhaps matching TRBD1 (5 bases). The CDR3 has 15 amino acids. V dropped 2 bases and J dropped 4 bases, with 14 bases sitting between them. CDR1 MNHNS and CDR2 SASEGT come from the germline V gene. Here the CDR3 reads CASSENSDSFYGYTF. Here the CDR3 DNA reads TGTGCCAGCAGTGAAAACTCCGACAGCTTCTATGGCTACACCTTC.

This clonotype was detected ten times or more. V usage is TRBV20-1 and J usage is TRBJ2-4; TRBD1 aligns across 8 bases. The CDR3 totals 13 residues. Unmatched junction bases numbered 8, after V lost 6 bases and J lost 7 bases. Germline V gene lookup returns CDR1 DFQATT and CDR2 SNEGSKA (reference sequence). The CDR3 loop is CSAPGTGGNIQYF. CDR3 sequence (DNA): TGCAGTGCACCCGGGACAGGTGGGAACATTCAGTACTTC.

The gene calls are TRBV10-3 and TRBJ2-6, with D possibly being TRBD1 (5 bases). V was pared by 2 bases and J by 0 bases, with 11 bases between. The CDR3 contains 17 residues. Germline V gene data show CDR1 as ENHRY and CDR2 as SYGVKD. The CDR3 region is CAISETLQGSGANVLTF. For the CDR3, the DNA is TGTGCCATCAGTGAGACACTCCAGGGCTCTGGGGCCAACGTCCTGACTTTC.

This clonotype came up many times. The J gene is TRBJ2-1, the V gene TRBV3-1, with 16 positions matching TRBD2. The CDR3 contains 20 residues. The ends lost 2 bases at V and 0 bases at J; junction bases unmatched: 7. Germline CDR1 LGHDT, CDR2 YNNKEL (reference sequence). As DNA, the CDR3 is TGTGCCAGCAGCCAAAGACCGGGACTAGCGGGGGGGAACTCCTACAATGAGCAGTTCTTC. It translates to CASSQRPGLAGGNSYNEQFF.

This clonotype was seen a handful of times. The rearrangement links TRBV6-9 to TRBJ1-4; a possible D gene is TRBD1 (5 bases). V was shortened by 3 bases and J by 7 bases, with 15 bases between the two germline ends. CDR1 is MNHGY and CDR2 is SVAAGI in the germline V gene. The CDR3 runs 15 residues. The CDR3 nucleotides are TGTGCCAGCAGTTACGAGGGGATAATAGGTGAAAAACTGTTTTTT. The encoded protein is CASSYEGIIGEKLFF.

This chain links TRBV9 with TRBJ2-3; no firm D call. V was pared by 4 bases and J by 2 bases, with 14 bases between. Per the germline V gene, CDR1 is SGDLS and CDR2 is YYNGEE. This CDR3 contains 15 residues. This chain's CDR3 is CASSQYTPPTDTQYF. The CDR3 DNA is TGTGCCAGCAGCCAATACACCCCACCCACAGATACGCAGTATTTT.

This clonotype turned up a few times. V is TRBV7-2 and J is TRBJ2-1; D call uncertain. The V and J ends lost 2 bases and 8 bases respectively, with 4 bases between them. The CDR3 sequence is 11 residues long. Germline V gene sequence: CDR1 SGHTA, CDR2 FQGNSA. Here the CDR3 DNA reads TGTGCCAGCAGCTTAAAACATGAGCAGTTCTTC. This gives the protein CASSLKHEQFF.

The chain recombines TRBV4-2 with TRBJ1-1; TRBD1 matches 8 bases. The CDR3 totals 15 residues. Germline CDR1 reads LGHNA; CDR2 reads YNFKEQ. The V and J ends lost 0 bases and 6 bases, in that order; junction bases with no gene match: 6. CDR3 protein: CASSQDTTGVSEAFF. DNA for the CDR3: TGTGCCAGCAGCCAAGATACGACAGGGGTTTCTGAAGCTTTCTTT.

This clonotype was observed at least ten times. This chain links TRBV11-3 with TRBJ1-1; D remains ambiguous. The germline CDR1 and CDR2 sequences are SGHNT and YENEEA. This CDR3 contains 12 residues. V was shortened by 3 bases and J by 8 bases, with 10 bases between the two germline ends. This CDR3 is CASSLEFGEAFF. The DNA for the CDR3 is TGTGCCAGCAGCTTGGAGTTTGGGGAAGCTTTCTTT.

V gene TRBV5-1 combines with J gene TRBJ1-2; D gene uncertain. Trimming cost V 2 bases and J 0 bases, with 11 bases left between them. The CDR3 spans 15 residues. Germline V CDR1 and CDR2: SGHRS, YFSETQ. This CDR3 is CASSLGAATNYGYTF. For the CDR3, the DNA is TGCGCCAGCAGCTTAGGCGCCGCGACTAACTATGGCTACACCTTC.